The clone carrying this T cell receptor (beta chain) was seen only a few times. The authors' processing: Quantification of nucleated cells was approximated via reference gene primer amplification. Some clones are missing from TCRdb's copy, which holds only in-frame ones; the method was immunoSEQ multiplex PCR. V, J and clone size reflect that table, while D and trimming were determined from the DNA. The table lists around 220,000 clones, more than 65% of them singletons. The record originates from a study of blood T cell repertoires in COVID-19. Study background: Researchers got acute and convalescent COVID-19 samples from the United States, Italy and Spain. T cells, B-cell-depleted T cells, or PBMCs supplied cDNA or gDNA.

The CDR3 length is 14 residues. Trimming removed 0 bases at V and 6 bases at J, with 12 bases between. CDR1 and CDR2 from the germline V gene are SGHRS and YFSETQ. Sequencing input: peripheral blood. This clonotype was obtained from a woman in her forties with active or convalescent COVID-19. The rearrangement joins TRBV5-1 to TRBJ1-1; D remains unclear. The CDR3 DNA reads TGCGCCAGCAGCTTGGCCCCCGACACCTCTGAAGCTTTCTTT. Translating it yields CASSLAPDTSEAFF.